These 7 T cell receptor beta chains came from one sample sequenced in a study of shared clonotypes between healthy human individuals. Libraries were prepared by immunoSEQ multiplex PCR; TCRdb keeps only in-frame clonotypes and omits some of them. The top ten hold about 1.5% of the sample, which has over a million clones, 65% to 75% seen once. The source material was memory CD4+ T cells sorted from blood. As to subset: CD45RA-negative fraction. The source of these receptors is a man between 18 and 35 years old in good health.

The J gene is TRBJ2-3, the V gene TRBV18, with D possibly matching TRBD2 (5 bases). Germline CDR1 is KGHSH and CDR2 is LQKENI. The V end was cut by 3 bases, the J end by 1 base, with 8 bases between. This CDR3 region has 14 residues. The CDR3 reads CASSPSDRTDTQYF. DNA of the CDR3: TGTGCCAGCTCACCTAGCGATCGCACAGATACGCAGTATTTT.

This rearrangement joins TRBV25-1 to TRBJ1-2; D is uncertain. Trimming left V 2 bases short and J 1 base short, with 5 bases between. The CDR3 consists of 13 residues. Germline loops: CDR1 MGHDK, CDR2 SYGVNS. The CDR3 region is CASSEGGNYGYTF. The DNA for the CDR3 is TGTGCCAGCAGTGAAGGCGGTAACTATGGCTACACCTTC.

This clone has a handful of counts. The chain has TRBV7-8 and TRBJ2-7; D might be TRBD2 (6 bases). Germline CDR1 is SGHVS and CDR2 is FQNEAQ. The germline V and J ends were trimmed by 2 bases and 2 bases, with 16 bases remaining between them. There are 16 residues in the CDR3. This CDR3 is CASSLRLQGGAYEQYF. CDR3 nucleotide sequence: TGTGCCAGCAGCTTACGGCTTCAGGGCGGGGCCTACGAGCAGTACTTC.

The gene calls are TRBV7-2 and TRBJ2-3; possible D gene TRBD1, 6 bases. CDR1 SGHTA and CDR2 FQGNSA come from the germline V gene. The CDR3 sequence is 12 residues long. Trimming removed 2 bases from V and 6 bases from J, with 6 bases in between. CDR3 loop: CASSLQGDTQYF. CDR3 coding DNA: TGTGCCAGCAGCTTACAGGGGGATACGCAGTATTTT. The full variable domain, completed using reference TRBV7-2 and TRBJ2-3, is GAGVSQSPSNKVTEKGKDVELRCDPISGHTALYWYRQSLGQGLEFLIYFQGNSAPDKSGLPSDRFSAERTGGSVSTLTIQRTQQEDSAVYLCASSLQGDTQYFGPGTRLTVL.

Only one count was recorded for this clone. The chain combines TRBV7-9 with TRBJ2-7; 12 bases are shared with TRBD2. Germline V lookup: CDR1 SEHNR, CDR2 FQNEAQ (reference sequence). V gave up 5 bases and J gave up 1 base; unmatched junction bases: 6. The CDR3 sequence is 16 residues long. CDR3 nucleotides: TGTGCCAGCAGCCCTCAGACTAGCGGGGGATCCTACGAGCAGTACTTC. This encodes CASSPQTSGGSYEQYF.

J is TRBJ2-1 and V is TRBV4-3; unclear D gene. V was trimmed by 0 bases and J by 7 bases, leaving 7 bases between them. Germline CDR1 reads LGHNA; CDR2 reads YSLEER. The CDR3 has 13 residues. The CDR3 reads CASSQDIMNEQFF. The CDR3 nucleotides read TGCGCCAGCAGCCAAGATATTATGAATGAGCAGTTCTTC.

The chain has TRBV27 and TRBJ1-2, with 12 bases lining up with TRBD1. This CDR3 contains 13 residues. V was pared by 6 bases and J by 8 bases, with 4 bases of the junction left unmatched. The germline V gene encodes CDR1 MNHEY and CDR2 SMNVEV (reference sequence). The CDR3 DNA sequence: TGTGCCAGCAGCCAGGGACAGGGGGCCGGCTACACCTTC. It specifies CASSQGQGAGYTF.